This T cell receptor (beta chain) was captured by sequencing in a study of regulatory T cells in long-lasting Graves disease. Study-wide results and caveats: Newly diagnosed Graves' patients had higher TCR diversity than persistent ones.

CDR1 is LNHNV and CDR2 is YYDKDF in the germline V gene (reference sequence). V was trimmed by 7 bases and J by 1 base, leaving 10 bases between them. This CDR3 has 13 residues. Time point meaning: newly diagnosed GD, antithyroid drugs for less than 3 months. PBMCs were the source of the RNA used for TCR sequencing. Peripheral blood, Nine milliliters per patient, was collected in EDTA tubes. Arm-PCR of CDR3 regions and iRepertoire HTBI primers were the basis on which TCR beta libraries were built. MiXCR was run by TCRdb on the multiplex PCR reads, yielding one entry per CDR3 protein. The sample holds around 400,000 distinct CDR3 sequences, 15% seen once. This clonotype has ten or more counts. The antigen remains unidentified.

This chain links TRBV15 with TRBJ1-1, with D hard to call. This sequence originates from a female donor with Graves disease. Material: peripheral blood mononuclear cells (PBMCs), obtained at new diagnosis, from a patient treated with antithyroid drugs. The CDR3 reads CATTLEQNTEAFF. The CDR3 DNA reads TGTGCCACCACTCTCGAACAGAACACTGAAGCTTTCTTT.